These T cell receptor beta chains were read from a single sample in a study of shared clonotypes between healthy human individuals. Assay: immunoSEQ multiplex PCR; the TCRdb copy retains only in-frame clones and omits some. The sample yields about 580,000 clones, roughly 98% seen once. The sequenced sample consisted of naive CD8+ T cells sorted from blood. The receptors here all came from a man younger than 45 in good health. The CDR3 runs from the conserved cysteine through the conserved F or W. D genes are given only for firm matches.

j_gene: TRBJ2-7; d_gene: TRBD1; v_gene: TRBV5-4; CDR3aa: CASSSKDRGRTYEQYF
j_gene: TRBJ1-5; d_gene: TRBD1; v_gene: TRBV5-1; CDR3aa: CASSPKGTGAYSNQPQHF
j_gene: TRBJ2-7; d_gene: TRBD2; v_gene: TRBV7-9; CDR3aa: CASSTDPAGVREQYF
j_gene: TRBJ2-3; d_gene: TRBD2; v_gene: TRBV7-9; CDR3aa: CATRQLAGETDTQYF
j_gene: TRBJ2-5; d_gene: TRBD1; v_gene: TRBV27; CDR3aa: CASSAQGALKTQYF
j_gene: TRBJ2-7; d_gene: -; v_gene: TRBV29-1; CDR3aa: CSVELENSYEQYF
j_gene: TRBJ1-1; d_gene: -; v_gene: TRBV7-2; CDR3aa: CASSLDRDPLNTEAFF
j_gene: TRBJ2-5; d_gene: -; v_gene: TRBV11-2; CDR3aa: CASSTVSEYQETQYF
j_gene: TRBJ2-1; d_gene: TRBD1; v_gene: TRBV30; CDR3aa: CAWDEDRGILEEQFF
j_gene: TRBJ2-7; d_gene: TRBD2; v_gene: TRBV5-1; CDR3aa: CASSLTSALTRTSENYEQYF
j_gene: TRBJ1-5; d_gene: -; v_gene: TRBV4-1; CDR3aa: CASSQGLGGDQPQHF